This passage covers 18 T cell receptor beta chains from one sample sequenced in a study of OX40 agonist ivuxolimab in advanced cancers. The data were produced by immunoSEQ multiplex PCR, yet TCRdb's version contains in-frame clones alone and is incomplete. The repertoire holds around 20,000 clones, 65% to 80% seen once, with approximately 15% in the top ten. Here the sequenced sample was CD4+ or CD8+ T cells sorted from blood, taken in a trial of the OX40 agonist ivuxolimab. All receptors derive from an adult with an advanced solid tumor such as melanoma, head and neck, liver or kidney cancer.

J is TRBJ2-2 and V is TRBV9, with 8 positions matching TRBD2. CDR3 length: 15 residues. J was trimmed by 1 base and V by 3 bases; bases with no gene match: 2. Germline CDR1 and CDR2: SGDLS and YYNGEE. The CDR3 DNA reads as TGTGCCAGCAGCGCGAGCGGGGGGAACACCGGGGAGCTGTTTTTT. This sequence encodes CASSASGGNTGELFF.

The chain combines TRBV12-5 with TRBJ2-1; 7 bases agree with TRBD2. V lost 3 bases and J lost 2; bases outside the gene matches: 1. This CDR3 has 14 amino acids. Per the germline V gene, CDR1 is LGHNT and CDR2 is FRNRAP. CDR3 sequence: CASGFSGPYNEQFF. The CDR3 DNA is TGTGCTAGTGGTTTTAGCGGGCCCTACAATGAGCAGTTCTTC.

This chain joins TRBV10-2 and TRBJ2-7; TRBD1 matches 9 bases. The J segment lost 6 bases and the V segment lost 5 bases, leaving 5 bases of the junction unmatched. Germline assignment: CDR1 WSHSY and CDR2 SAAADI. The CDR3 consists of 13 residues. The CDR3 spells CASSWTGESEQYF. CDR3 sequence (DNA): TGCGCCAGCAGTTGGACAGGGGAGAGCGAGCAGTACTTC.

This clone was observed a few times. The CDR3 region has the DNA TGTGCCAGCAGCGTAGTGGAGACTGAGCAGTTCTTC. Protein sequence: CASSVVETEQFF. V and J are TRBV9 and TRBJ2-1; D ambiguous. This CDR3 contains 12 residues. Trimming stripped 0 bases from V and 9 bases from J, with 7 bases between. Germline V lookup: CDR1 SGDLS, CDR2 YYNGEE.

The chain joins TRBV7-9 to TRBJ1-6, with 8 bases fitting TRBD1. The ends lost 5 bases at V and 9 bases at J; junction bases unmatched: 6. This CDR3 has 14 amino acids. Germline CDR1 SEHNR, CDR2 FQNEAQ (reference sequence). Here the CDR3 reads CASSPGTGPSPLHF. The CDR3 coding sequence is TGTGCCAGCAGCCCAGGGACAGGCCCTTCACCCCTCCACTTT. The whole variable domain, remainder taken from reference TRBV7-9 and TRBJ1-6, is DTGVSQNPRHKITKRGQNVTFRCDPISEHNRLYWYRQTLGQGPEFLTYFQNEAQLEKSRLLSDRFSAERPKGSFSTLEIQRTEQGDSAMYLCASSPGTGPSPLHFGNGTRLTVT.

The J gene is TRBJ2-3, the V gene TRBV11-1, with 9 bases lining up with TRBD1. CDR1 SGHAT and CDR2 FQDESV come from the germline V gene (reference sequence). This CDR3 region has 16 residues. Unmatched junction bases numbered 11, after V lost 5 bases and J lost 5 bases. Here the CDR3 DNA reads TGTGCCAGCAGCCTCACCGGGACAGGGCAGAGAGATACGCAGTATTTT. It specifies CASSLTGTGQRDTQYF. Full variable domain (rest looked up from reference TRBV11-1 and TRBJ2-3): EAEVAQSPRYKITEKSQAVAFWCDPISGHATLYWYRQILGQGPELLVQFQDESVVDDSQLPKDRFSAERLKGVDSTLKIQPAELGDSAMYLCASSLTGTGQRDTQYFGPGTRLTVL.

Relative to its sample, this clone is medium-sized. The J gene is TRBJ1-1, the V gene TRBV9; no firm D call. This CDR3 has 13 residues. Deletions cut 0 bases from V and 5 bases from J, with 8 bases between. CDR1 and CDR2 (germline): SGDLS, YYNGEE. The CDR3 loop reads CASSVERWTEAFF. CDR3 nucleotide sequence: TGTGCCAGCAGCGTAGAGAGGTGGACTGAAGCTTTCTTT.

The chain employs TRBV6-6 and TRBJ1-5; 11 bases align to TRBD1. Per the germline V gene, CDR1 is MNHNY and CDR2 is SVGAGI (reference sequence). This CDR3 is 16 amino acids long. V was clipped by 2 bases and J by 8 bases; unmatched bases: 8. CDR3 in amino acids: CASSYLGQGASEPQHF. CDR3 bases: TGTGCCAGCAGTTACCTCGGACAGGGGGCAAGTGAGCCCCAGCATTTT.

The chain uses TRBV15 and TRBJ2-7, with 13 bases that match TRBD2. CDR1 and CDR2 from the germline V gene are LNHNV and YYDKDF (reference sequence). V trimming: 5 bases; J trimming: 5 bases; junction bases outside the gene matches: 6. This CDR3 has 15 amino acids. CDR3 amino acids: CATSQTSGGADEQYF. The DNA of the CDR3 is TGTGCCACCAGCCAAACTAGCGGGGGGGCGGACGAGCAGTACTTC. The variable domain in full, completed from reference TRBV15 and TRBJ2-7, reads DAMVIQNPRYQVTQFGKPVTLSCSQTLNHNVMYWYQQKSSQAPKLLFHYYDKDFNNEADTPDNFQSRRPNTSFCFLDIRSPGLGDTAMYLCATSQTSGGADEQYFGPGTRLTVT.

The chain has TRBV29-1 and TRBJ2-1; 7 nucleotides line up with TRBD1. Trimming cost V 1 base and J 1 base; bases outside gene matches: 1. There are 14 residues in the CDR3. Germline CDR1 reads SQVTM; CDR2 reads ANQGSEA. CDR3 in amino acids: CSVEGQGSYNEQFF. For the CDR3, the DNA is TGCAGCGTTGAAGGACAGGGATCCTACAATGAGCAGTTCTTC.

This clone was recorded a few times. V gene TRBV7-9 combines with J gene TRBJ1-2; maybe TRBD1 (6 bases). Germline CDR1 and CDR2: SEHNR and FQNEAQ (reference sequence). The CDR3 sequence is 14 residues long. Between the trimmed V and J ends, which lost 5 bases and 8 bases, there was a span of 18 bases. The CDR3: CASSEGTGTSGYTF. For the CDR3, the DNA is TGTGCCAGCAGCGAGGGTACTGGGACATCCGGCTACACCTTC.

For the CDR3, the DNA is TGTGCCAGCAGCCCCCCAAGGACCGGGGAGCTGTTTTTT. Amino acid sequence: CASSPPRTGELFF. This chain joins TRBV7-9 and TRBJ2-2, with D hard to call. Germline loops: CDR1 SEHNR, CDR2 FQNEAQ (reference sequence). V lost 5 bases and J lost 5, with 9 bases in between. CDR3 length: 13 residues. Full variable domain (rest looked up from reference TRBV7-9 and TRBJ2-2): DTGVSQNPRHKITKRGQNVTFRCDPISEHNRLYWYRQTLGQGPEFLTYFQNEAQLEKSRLLSDRFSAERPKGSFSTLEIQRTEQGDSAMYLCASSPPRTGELFFGEGSRLTVL.

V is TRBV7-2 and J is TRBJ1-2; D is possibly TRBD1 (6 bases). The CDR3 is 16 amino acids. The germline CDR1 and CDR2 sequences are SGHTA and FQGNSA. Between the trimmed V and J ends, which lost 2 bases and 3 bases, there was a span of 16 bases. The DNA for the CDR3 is TGTGCCAGCAGCTTAATTAGTGGGGGGCGCGACTATGGCTACACCTTC. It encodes CASSLISGGRDYGYTF.

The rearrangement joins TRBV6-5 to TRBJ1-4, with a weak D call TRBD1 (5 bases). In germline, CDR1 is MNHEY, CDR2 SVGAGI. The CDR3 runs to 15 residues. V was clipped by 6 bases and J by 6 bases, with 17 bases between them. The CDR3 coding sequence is TGTGCCAGCAGCGATACCGGGACGGAGTATGAAAAACTGTTTTTT. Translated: CASSDTGTEYEKLFF.

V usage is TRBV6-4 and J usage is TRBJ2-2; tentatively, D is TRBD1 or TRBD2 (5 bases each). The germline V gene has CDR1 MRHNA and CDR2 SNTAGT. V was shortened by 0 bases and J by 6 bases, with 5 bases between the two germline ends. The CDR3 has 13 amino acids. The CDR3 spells CASSDSGAGELFF. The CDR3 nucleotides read TGTGCCAGCAGTGACTCGGGGGCCGGGGAGCTGTTTTTT.

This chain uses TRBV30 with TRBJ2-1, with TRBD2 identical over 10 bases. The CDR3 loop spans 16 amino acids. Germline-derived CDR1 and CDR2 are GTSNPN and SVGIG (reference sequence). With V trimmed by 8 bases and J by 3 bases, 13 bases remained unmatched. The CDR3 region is CALPMAAGGDYNEQFF. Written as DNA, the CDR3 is TGTGCCCTCCCCATGGCAGCGGGGGGGGACTACAATGAGCAGTTCTTC.

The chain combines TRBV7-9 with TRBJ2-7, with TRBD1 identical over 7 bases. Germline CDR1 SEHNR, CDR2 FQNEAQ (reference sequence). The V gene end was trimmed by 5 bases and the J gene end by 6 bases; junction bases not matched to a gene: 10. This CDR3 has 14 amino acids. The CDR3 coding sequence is TGTGCCAGCAGCCAGGGGGACAGATCGTCCGAGCAGTACTTC. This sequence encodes CASSQGDRSSEQYF.

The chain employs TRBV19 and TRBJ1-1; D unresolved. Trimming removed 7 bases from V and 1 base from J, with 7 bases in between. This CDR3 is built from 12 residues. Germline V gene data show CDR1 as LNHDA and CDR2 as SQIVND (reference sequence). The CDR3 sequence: CASKNKNTEAFF. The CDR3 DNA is TGTGCCAGTAAGAACAAGAACACTGAAGCTTTCTTT.